The rows below give T cell receptor beta chains drawn from one sample of a study of blood T cell repertoires in COVID-19. TCRdb's copy holds only in-frame clones and misses some; the assay was immunoSEQ multiplex PCR. Of 200,000 to 300,000 clones in the sample, approximately 90% were seen once. Sequenced: PBMCs or T cells enriched from blood (not recorded which). The origin of the receptors is a woman aged 40 to 50 with acute COVID-19. Each CDR3 is given with its conserved first and last residue. Fields, in order: J gene, V gene, clone size, D gene, CDR3 DNA, CDR3 protein. The D gene is left open where the match is weak. Clone size, where shown, is once, few, many, or a class for clones that have expanded.

>TRBJ2-7|TRBV29-1|few|NA
TGCAGCGTGGGAGTACCGGCCTCGAAAAACTACGAGCAGTACTTC
CSVGVPASKNYEQYF
>TRBJ1-2|TRBV6-5|NA|NA
TGTGCCAGCAGTAGGACAGACGTGCCTGGCTACACCTTC
CASSRTDVPGYTF
>TRBJ1-2|TRBV18|NA|NA
TGTGCCAGCTCACCACCCCTCCCGGGGGAGGGGTACTATGGCTACACCTTC
CASSPPLPGEGYYGYTF
>TRBJ2-3|TRBV30|NA|NA
TGTGCCTGGAGAGGCGGATACACAGATACGCAGTATTTT
CAWRGGYTDTQYF
>TRBJ2-1|TRBV27|few|NA
TGTGCCAGCAGTTTATCATCTTCACTTGGCAATGAGCAGTTCTTC
CASSLSSSLGNEQFF
>TRBJ1-4|TRBV11-3|NA|TRBD1
TGTGCCAGCAGCAAAGGTGGGACAGGGGGCGAAAAACTGTTTTTT
CASSKGGTGGEKLFF
>TRBJ2-1|TRBV19|NA|TRBD2
TGTGCCAGTAGTGTACAGCCGACTAGCGGGAGGAATGAGCAGTTCTTC
CASSVQPTSGRNEQFF
>TRBJ1-1|TRBV5-5|NA|NA
TGTGCCAGCAGCTTGATCCGGGGGAGTGAAGCTTTCTTT
CASSLIRGSEAFF
>TRBJ2-1|TRBV27|NA|NA
TGTGCCAGCAGTTTATCGCCAGTCGTCTACAATGAGCAGTTCTTC
CASSLSPVVYNEQFF
>TRBJ2-1|TRBV2|NA|TRBD1
TGTGCCAGCACTAAGGACAGGGGGCCAGGTTACAATGAGCAGTTCTTC
CASTKDRGPGYNEQFF
>TRBJ2-3|TRBV10-1|NA|TRBD2
TGCGCCAGCAGTGAGGGGACAACTAGCGGGAGCACAGATACGCAGTATTTT
CASSEGTTSGSTDTQYF
>TRBJ1-1|TRBV28|NA|NA
TGTGCCAGCAGTCCACTGATGAACACTGAAGCTTTCTTT
CASSPLMNTEAFF
>TRBJ2-3|TRBV7-8|once|NA
TGTGCCAGCAGCTTAGGCCAGCAGGCAGATACGCAGTATTTT
CASSLGQQADTQYF
>TRBJ2-3|TRBV6-5|NA|NA
TGTGCCAGCAGGGTGACAGGTTCCACAGATACGCAGTATTTT
CASRVTGSTDTQYF
>TRBJ1-2|TRBV24-1|once|TRBD1
TGTGCCACCAGTGACCCCGGGACAGATCTACATGGCTACACCTTC
CATSDPGTDLHGYTF
>TRBJ1-2|TRBV28|NA|TRBD1
TGTGCCACTATACGACCGGGACAGTACTATGGCTACACCTTC
CATIRPGQYYGYTF
>TRBJ2-1|TRBV7-2|NA|TRBD2
TGTGCCAGCAGCTTAGCGGGGACTAGCGATAATGAGCAGTTCTTC
CASSLAGTSDNEQFF
>TRBJ1-5|TRBV7-8|NA|NA
TGTGCCAGCAGCTCTCTAACAGGTTTCAATCAGCCCCAGCATTTT
CASSSLTGFNQPQHF
>TRBJ2-7|TRBV13|once|TRBD2
TGTGCCAGCAGCCTCGGACTAGCGGGGCACTACGAGCAGTACTTC
CASSLGLAGHYEQYF
>TRBJ2-7|TRBV28|NA|NA
TGTGCCAGCAGTCCAAACCTAGACTACGAGCAGTACTTC
CASSPNLDYEQYF
>TRBJ2-1|TRBV9|NA|TRBD2
TGTGCCAGCAGCGTAGGCCTAGCGGGAGTACTCAATGAGCAGTTCTTC
CASSVGLAGVLNEQFF
>TRBJ1-5|TRBV10-3|once|NA
TGTGCCATCAGTGAGTCTAGGGGGAGTCCTCAGCCCCAGCATTTT
CAISESRGSPQPQHF
>TRBJ2-2|TRBV6-2/TRBV6-3|few|NA
TGTGCCAGCAGCCCTATCGTCACCTCCCATGAGTCCGGGGAGCTGTTTTTT
CASSPIVTSHESGELFF
>TRBJ1-2|TRBV5-1|NA|TRBD1
TGCGCCAGCAGCAGCCATCCTCCGGGACAGGGTGACTATGGCTACACCTTC
CASSSHPPGQGDYGYTF
>TRBJ1-1|TRBV19|NA|TRBD1
TGTGCCAGTAGTGTGGACAGGGTGAGAACTGAAGCTTTCTTT
CASSVDRVRTEAFF
>TRBJ1-2|TRBV30|NA|NA
TGTGCCTGGAGTGTACAAGGGGTTCATGGCTACACCTTC
CAWSVQGVHGYTF